Listed below are T cell receptor beta chains from one sample, sequenced in a study of blood T cell repertoires in COVID-19. Data came from immunoSEQ multiplex PCR; TCRdb stores just in-frame clones and leaves some out. The sample records under 300,000 clones, 70% to 90% being singletons. Material for sequencing was PBMCs or T cells enriched from blood (not recorded which). The origin of the receptors is a woman aged 50 to 65 who had recovered from COVID-19. Each CDR3 is given with its conserved first and last residue.

V gene	J gene	CDR3 protein
TRBV1	TRBJ2-4	CTSSHVWTRLLAKNIQYF
TRBV9	TRBJ1-4	CASSTTGEGEKLFF
TRBV6-5	TRBJ1-5	CASSYSLDKNQPQHF
TRBV6-6	TRBJ2-7	CASVWGQGVYEQYF
TRBV28	TRBJ2-6	CASSPQGASGANVLTF
TRBV6-6	TRBJ1-5	CASTDRGRDQPQHF
TRBV4-1	TRBJ1-6	CASSQDSTPDNSPLHF
TRBV28	TRBJ1-5	CASSSSPGGSFQHF
TRBV27	TRBJ1-1	CASSLGQGAGRNTEAFF
TRBV9	TRBJ1-2	CASSESQGDGGYTF
TRBV24-1	TRBJ2-7	CATSDRTTGGYEQYF
TRBV5-1	TRBJ2-7	CASSPGSSYEQYF
TRBV9	TRBJ1-1	CASSAGAGNTEAFF
TRBV10-3	TRBJ1-5	CAIRGVSNQPQHF
TRBV24-1	TRBJ2-3	CATSDGRGSTDTQYF
TRBV5-8	TRBJ2-7	CASSFTTYEQYF